The 7 T cell receptor beta chains below were found in one sample sequenced in a study of cytomegalovirus exposure and HLA in healthy donors (dated by TCRdb to 2016 to 2017). Libraries were prepared through the immunoSEQ multiplex PCR assay. For the multiplex PCR, a mixture combining 60 forward primers for TCR Vbeta segments and 13 reverse primers for TCR Jbeta segments was used. TCRdb provides this immuneACCESS table in a form limited to in-frame rearrangements. Some clones are lacking; in checked studies, under half of them reflect an unresolved V gene, and why the rest are absent is not known. The sample contains about 190,000 clones, 77% of them found a single time. The top ten constitute approximately 2.1% of the sample. The material sequenced was PBMCs. These receptors were obtained from a woman younger than 45 in good health and CMV-seropositive.

The gene calls are TRBV7-9 and TRBJ2-5, with D perhaps matching TRBD2 (7 bases). Germline V gene lookup returns CDR1 SEHNR and CDR2 FQNEAQ (reference sequence). The V end was cut by 5 bases, the J end by 0 bases, with 13 bases between. There are 15 residues in the CDR3. CDR3 coding DNA: TGTGCCAGCAGCAGCGGGACACGCTACCAAGAGACCCAGTACTTC. Translation gives CASSSGTRYQETQYF.

V usage is TRBV7-9 and J usage is TRBJ2-6; 8 bases are a match to TRBD2. After removal of 6 bases from V and 0 bases from J, the junction contained 7 bases not matched to a gene. Germline V CDR1 and CDR2: SEHNR, FQNEAQ (reference sequence). The CDR3 runs to 17 residues. CDR3 in amino acids: CASSGPGGVSGANVLTF. The CDR3, as DNA: TGTGCCAGCAGTGGTCCGGGGGGGGTCTCTGGGGCCAACGTCCTGACTTTC.

The V gene is TRBV27, the J gene TRBJ2-5; D gene ambiguous. This CDR3 comprises 14 residues. The germline CDR1 and CDR2 sequences are MNHEY and SMNVEV (reference sequence). Trimming took 3 bases from V and 2 from J, leaving 10 bases between them. The CDR3 coding sequence is TGTGCCAGCAGTTTTTCAATCAGACAAGAGACCCAGTACTTC. Translating gives CASSFSIRQETQYF.

This clone was detected a few times. V and J are TRBV9 and TRBJ2-1; the D is unclear. Looked up from germline, CDR1 is SGDLS and CDR2 is YYNGEE. Trimming removed 3 bases from V and 6 bases from J, with 7 bases in between. CDR3 length: 12 residues. The CDR3 sequence: CASSGSLNEQFF. The CDR3 bases are TGTGCCAGCAGCGGTAGCCTCAATGAGCAGTTCTTC.

There are a few counts of this clone. The chain couples TRBV21-1 to TRBJ2-7; the DNA was not used to check the table's D call, TRBD1. TRBV21-1 is tagged as a pseudogene. CDR3 length: 15 residues. The CDR3 DNA sequence: TGTGCCAGCAGCCCGGGACAGGGGGCATCCTACGAGCAGTACTTC. Its translation is CASSPGQGASYEQYF.

V is TRBV6-5 and J is TRBJ2-5; TRBD1 is a possible D gene (6 bases). With the DNA end fitting TRBJ2-7 better, the J assignment may be wrong. Per the germline V gene, CDR1 is MNHEY and CDR2 is SVGAGI. The CDR3 consists of 13 residues. The CDR3 sequence is CASRPDRSYEQYF. Here the CDR3 DNA reads TGTGCCAGCAGACCCGACAGGAGCTACGAGCAGTACTTC.

V and J are TRBV4-3 and TRBJ2-1, with a tentative D call TRBD1 (5 bases). The CDR3 covers 22 residues. Germline assignment: CDR1 LGHNA and CDR2 YSLEER. Trimming cost V 1 base and J 8 bases, with 36 bases left between them. The CDR3 nucleotides are TGCGCCAGCAGCCAAGTCCCCCCCGCAGGGTATTATCAGGAGTCGGCTTTGGATGAGCAGTTCTTC. Protein: CASSQVPPAGYYQESALDEQFF.